The next 10 T cell receptor beta chains were all read from a single sample in a study of T cells after yellow fever vaccination. TCRdb recomputed calls from the 5' RACE reads with MiXCR, one row per CDR3 protein. The sample records fewer than 450,000 distinct CDR3 sequences, roughly 11% being singletons. Sequenced material: PBMCs, taken on the day of the first yellow fever vaccination. The receptors originated from a man younger than 30 who received the YFV17D yellow fever vaccine.

V usage is TRBV5-8 and J usage is TRBJ1-5; the D gene is possibly TRBD1 (6 bases). Per germline, CDR1 SGHTS and CDR2 YDEGEE. The V end was cut by 2 bases, the J end by 0 bases, with 12 bases between. The CDR3 consists of 16 residues. In DNA, the CDR3 is TGTGCCAGCAGCTTAGGGGGAATCTATAGCAATCAGCCCCAGCATTTT. It codes for CASSLGGIYSNQPQHF.

This clonotype appeared a few times. The CDR3 protein is CASSEQAGYRDTQYF. The CDR3 DNA reads TGTGCCAGCTCGGAACAGGCGGGGTACAGAGATACGCAGTATTTT. The V call is TRBV2, the J call TRBJ2-3, with D possibly being TRBD2 (6 bases). The germline V and J ends were trimmed by 8 bases and 5 bases, with 20 bases remaining between them. CDR1 is SNHLY and CDR2 is FYNNEI in the germline V gene. The CDR3 spans 15 residues.

The chain is built from TRBV4-1 and TRBJ2-7; 11 positions match TRBD1. This CDR3 contains 16 residues. Unmatched junction bases numbered 13, after V lost 3 bases and J lost 9 bases. CDR1 and CDR2 (germline): MGHRA, YSYEKL. CDR3 amino acids: CASSQIFGTGGPGQYF. CDR3 DNA sequence: TGCGCCAGCAGCCAGATTTTTGGGACAGGGGGGCCAGGGCAGTACTTC.

This chain uses TRBV7-2 with TRBJ2-5; TRBD2 matches at 13 bases. The V gene end was trimmed by 2 bases and the J gene end by 7 bases; junction bases not matched to a gene: 7. The V gene's germline CDR1 is SGHTA and CDR2 FQGNSA. CDR3 size: 16 residues. CDR3 DNA sequence: TGTGCCAGCAGCTTATGGACTAGCGGGGGTTATGTGACCCAGTACTTC. The encoded protein is CASSLWTSGGYVTQYF.

This clonotype has a count of ten or more. The chain joins TRBV11-1 to TRBJ2-5; TRBD2 aligns across 12 bases. The germline gives CDR1 SGHAT, CDR2 FQDESV (reference sequence). V lost 5 bases and J lost 5; bases outside the gene matches: 15. The CDR3 runs 18 residues. The DNA of the CDR3 is TGTGCCAGCAGCACCAGAGTCCCTAGCGGGGGGGCTCGGGAGACCCAGTACTTC. It is translated as CASSTRVPSGGARETQYF.

This clonotype has a count of ten or more. The rearrangement uses TRBV6-4 and TRBJ1-4; maybe TRBD1 (5 bases). Germline V gene data show CDR1 as MRHNA and CDR2 as SNTAGT. There are 12 residues in the CDR3. V lost 6 bases to trimming and J lost 7 bases, with 9 bases between them. CDR3 protein: CASRWGFEKLFF. CDR3 nucleotide sequence: TGTGCCAGCAGATGGGGGTTTGAAAAACTGTTTTTT.

The chain combines TRBV7-9 with TRBJ1-6; 7 nucleotides line up with TRBD1. V was pared by 4 bases and J by 4 bases, with 1 base of the junction left unmatched. The CDR3 consists of 14 residues. CDR1 is SEHNR, CDR2 FQNEAQ, per germline (reference sequence). The CDR3 here is CASSSTGYNSPLHF. CDR3 nucleotides: TGTGCCAGCAGCTCGACAGGGTATAATTCACCCCTCCACTTT.

The V gene is TRBV20-1, the J gene TRBJ2-5, with D perhaps TRBD2 (5 bases). Trimming shortened V by 3 bases and J by 2 bases, and 13 bases separated the two germline ends. Germline CDR1 and CDR2: DFQATT and SNEGSKA (reference sequence). This CDR3 region has 14 residues. This chain's CDR3 is CSASGGLLQETQYF. CDR3 sequence (DNA): TGCAGTGCTAGTGGCGGACTGTTACAAGAGACCCAGTACTTC.

The sample holds a few counts of this clonotype. The CDR3, as DNA: TGTGCCAGCAGCTTGGTATGGGGGCGGGGGGACGAGCAGTACGTC. Encoded protein: CASSLVWGRGDEQYV. This rearrangement joins TRBV5-6 to TRBJ2-7; 8 nucleotides line up with TRBD2. V trimming: 0 bases; J trimming: 5 bases; junction bases outside the gene matches: 7. The CDR3 spans 15 residues. Germline V gene sequence: CDR1 SGHDT, CDR2 YYEEEE.

Many counts were recorded for this clonotype. The V call is TRBV20-1, the J call TRBJ2-4; TRBD2 might be the D (6 bases). Per germline, CDR1 DFQATT and CDR2 SNEGSKA (reference sequence). Trimming cost V 4 bases and J 8 bases, with 27 bases left between them. This CDR3 spans 17 amino acids. CDR3 region: CSATLMTDTSRGDIQYF. CDR3 sequence (DNA): TGCAGTGCTACCCTTATGACGGACACGTCCCGCGGGGACATTCAGTACTTC.